This T cell receptor (beta chain) appears in the sequencing data of a study of shared clonotypes between healthy human individuals (dated by TCRdb to about 2020). Background on the whole study: A few men and a couple of women, aged 18 to 49 years, made up the cohort. For each donor, three plates each were used for CD4 naive and CD4 memory, two plates were used for CD8 naive, and one plate was used for CD8 memory. To estimate repertoire size and how much clonotypes are shared between individuals, the study performed deep sequencing of blood TCR repertoires from a few healthy adults. Libraries were prepared and TCR repertoires were sequenced by different laboratories using diverse techniques, in order to increase sequencing depth and limit assay-specific biases. Between about 0.85 and 9.5 billion PBMCs per donor were obtained by leukapheresis.

Broad study findings and their caveats: About 5% of naive CD4, 3.5% of naive CD8, approximately 2.2% of memory CD4, and about 0.4% of memory CD8 clonotypes were shared across several donors. The small number of donors limited the genetic and exposure-history diversity represented. Larger estimated clonotype richness was generally found for naive subsets than for memory subsets. Sampling was limited to blood, and TCR repertoires in tissue likely differ from TCR repertoires in blood. Compared with non-shared clonotypes, clonotypes shared by all four sorted-subset donors had higher generation probabilities. Pairwise subsampling led to the expectation that sequencing depth would affect the degree of clonotype sharing among donors. Even with the large sequencing depth, rarefaction of the sorted-subset datasets indicated that sequencing was incomplete.

CD8 naive samples were CD45RO-negative cells positively selected for CCR7, giving a CD45RA+CCR7+ population that excluded TemRA cells. Healthy HIV-negative adults with no recently reported acute infections or vaccinations were included as donors. Every donor was a Caucasian adult living in Nashville, Tennessee, USA. Blood was obtained by leukapheresis, after which PBMCs were separated by Ficoll-Histopaque density gradient centrifugation and cryopreserved in liquid nitrogen vapor phase. Purity and quantity of every magnetically sorted T cell population were checked by analytical flow cytometry. Each sorted fraction had its genomic DNA isolated and then quantified by UV absorbance on a Nanodrop 2000c. Using the deep immunoSEQ assay, multiplex PCR amplified TCR CDR3 regions from genomic DNA. For each cell subset, the extracted genomic DNA was distributed evenly across all wells of several immunoSEQ 96-well plates, and each plate served as one replicate. For sorted subsets, 200 to 250 ng of genomic DNA, equivalent to tens of thousands of T cell genomes, went into each replicate PCR. Purified libraries were measured with a Qubit 3.0 fluorometer, size-checked on a Bioanalyzer 2100, and measured again with the KAPA Library Quantification kit. Every immunoSEQ 96-well plate was sequenced on a dedicated single-read 150-cycle Illumina NextSeq 550 flow cell. The source study handled its data this way. Because only junctional sequences without quality scores were contained in the immunoSEQ output, filtering matching that applied to full-length reads could not be performed. Sequences were annotated with PyIR, a Python wrapper for IgBLAST v1.9, using IMGT germline references to assign V/J genes and CDR3. Reads were removed for weak V/J assignments (E-value above 1e-6), missing CDR3, stop codons, out-of-frame junctions, or ambiguous translated residues. V3J clonotypes were defined as sequences sharing an identical inferred V gene, J gene, and CDR3 amino acid sequence. Percentage overlap between repertoires was computed as shared unique clonotypes divided by the size of the smaller repertoire. Three approaches were used to assess repertoire richness: RTK rarefaction, the Chao1 estimator, and Recon v2.1 estimates of unobserved clonotypes. For all TCRbeta clonotypes obtained by the gDNA method from a handful of donors, generation probabilities were computed with OLGA. The source is immuneACCESS, and TCRdb retained only in-frame sequences with V and J called. Part of the clones is not carried over; for the studies checked, unresolved V genes explain less than half of this, and the remainder is unexplained. D and trimming were read from the DNA, whereas the V and J calls and clone size are those reported in that table. A total of millions of clones appear in this sample, around 93% of them only once. The top ten clonotypes cover 1.5% to 2% of the sample.

As encoded in the germline V gene, CDR1 is SGHVS while CDR2 is FQNEAQ. V is clipped by 4 bases and J by 9 bases, and the sequence between their germline boundaries is 22 bases long. The CDR3 measures 16 amino acids from cysteine to phenylalanine. The read is trimmed to its CDR3 DNA, 48 bases read in frame from base 1. Remarks on this clone: Its target antigen remains unknown. No quality values exist for individual bases; no much larger clone is one base distant.

This TCR came from a man in his late teens or twenties in good health. Some clones in this sample may be carry-over from other donors' samples. The V and J genes are TRBV7-8 and TRBJ2-1; a tentative D call is TRBD2 (5 bases match). The sequenced material came from naive CD8+ T cells from PBMCs. The cell subset or site label corresponds to: CD45RA+CCR7+. The CDR3 protein sequence reads: CASSSLELASWGEQFF. The nucleotide sequence reads as follows: TGTGCCAGCAGCTCCCTTGAGCTAGCTAGTTGGGGTGAGCAGTTCTTC.